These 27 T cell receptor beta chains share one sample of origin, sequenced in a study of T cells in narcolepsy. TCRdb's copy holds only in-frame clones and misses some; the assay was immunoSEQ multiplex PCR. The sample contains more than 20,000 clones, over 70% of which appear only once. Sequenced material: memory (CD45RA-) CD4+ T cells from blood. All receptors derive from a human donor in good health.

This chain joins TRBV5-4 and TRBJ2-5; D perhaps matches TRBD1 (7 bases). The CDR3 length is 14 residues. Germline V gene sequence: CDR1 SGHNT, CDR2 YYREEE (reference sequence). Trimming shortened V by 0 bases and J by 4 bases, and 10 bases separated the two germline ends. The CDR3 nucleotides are TGTGCCAGCAGCTTGGCAGGGGGAGGAGAGACCCAGTACTTC. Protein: CASSLAGGGETQYF.

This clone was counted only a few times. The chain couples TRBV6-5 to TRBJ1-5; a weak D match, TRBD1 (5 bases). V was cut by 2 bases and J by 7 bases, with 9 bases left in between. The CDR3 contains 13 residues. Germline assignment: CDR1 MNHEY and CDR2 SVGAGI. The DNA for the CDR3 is TGTGCCAGCAGTTACGGGGGAAAGCAGCCCCAGCATTTT. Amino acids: CASSYGGKQPQHF.

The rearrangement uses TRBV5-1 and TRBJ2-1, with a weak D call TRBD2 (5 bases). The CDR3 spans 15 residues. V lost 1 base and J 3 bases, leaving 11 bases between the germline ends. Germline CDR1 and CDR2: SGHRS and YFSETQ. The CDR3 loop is CASSLMTGNYNEQFF. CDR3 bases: TGCGCCAGCAGCTTGATGACGGGGAACTACAATGAGCAGTTCTTC.

The CDR3 here is CASSSRGSNEQFF. Here the CDR3 DNA reads TGTGCCAGCTCATCCCGGGGGTCCAATGAGCAGTTCTTC. The V and J genes are TRBV18 and TRBJ2-1; D might be TRBD2 (6 bases). The CDR3 runs to 13 residues. Trimming removed 5 bases from V and 6 bases from J, with 11 bases in between. Germline V gene data show CDR1 as KGHSH and CDR2 as LQKENI.

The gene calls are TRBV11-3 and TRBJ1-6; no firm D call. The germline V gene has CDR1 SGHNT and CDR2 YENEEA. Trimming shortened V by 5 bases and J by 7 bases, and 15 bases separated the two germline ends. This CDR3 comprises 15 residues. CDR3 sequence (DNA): TGTGCCAGCAGCACCGGAGGCGTCGGAAATTCACCCCTCCACTTT. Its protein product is CASSTGGVGNSPLHF.

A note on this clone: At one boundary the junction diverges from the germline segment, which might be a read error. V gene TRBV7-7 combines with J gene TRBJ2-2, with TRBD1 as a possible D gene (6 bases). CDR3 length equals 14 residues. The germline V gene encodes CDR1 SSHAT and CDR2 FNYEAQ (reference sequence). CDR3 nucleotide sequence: TGTGCTAGCAGCTTGGACAGGAACACCGGGGAGCTGTTTTTT. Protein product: CASSLDRNTGELFF.

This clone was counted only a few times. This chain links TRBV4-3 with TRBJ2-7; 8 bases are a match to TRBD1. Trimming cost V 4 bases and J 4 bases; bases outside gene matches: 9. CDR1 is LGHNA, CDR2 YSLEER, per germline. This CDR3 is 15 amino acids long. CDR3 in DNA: TGCGCCAGCAGCCGCAGTCCAGGGGGCCCTTACGAGCAGTACTTC. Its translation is CASSRSPGGPYEQYF.

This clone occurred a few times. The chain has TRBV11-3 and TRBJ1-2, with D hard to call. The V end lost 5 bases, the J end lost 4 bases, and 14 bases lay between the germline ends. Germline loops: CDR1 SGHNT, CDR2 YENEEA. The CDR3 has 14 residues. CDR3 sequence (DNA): TGTGCCAGCAGCCCGGGTGAGATGGGCTATGGCTACACCTTC. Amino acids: CASSPGEMGYGYTF.

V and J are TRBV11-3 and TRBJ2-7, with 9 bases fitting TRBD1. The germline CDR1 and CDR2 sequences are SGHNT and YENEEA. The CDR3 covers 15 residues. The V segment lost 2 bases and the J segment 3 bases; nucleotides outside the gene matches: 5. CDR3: CASSLRGQGFYEQYF. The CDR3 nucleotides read TGTGCCAGCAGCTTAAGGGGACAGGGATTCTACGAGCAGTACTTC. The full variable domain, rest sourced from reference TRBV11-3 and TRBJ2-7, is EAGVVQSPRYKIIEKKQPVAFWCNPISGHNTLYWYLQNLGQGPELLIRYENEEAVDDSQLPKDRFSAERLKGVDSTLKIQPAELGDSAVYLCASSLRGQGFYEQYFGPGTRLTVT.

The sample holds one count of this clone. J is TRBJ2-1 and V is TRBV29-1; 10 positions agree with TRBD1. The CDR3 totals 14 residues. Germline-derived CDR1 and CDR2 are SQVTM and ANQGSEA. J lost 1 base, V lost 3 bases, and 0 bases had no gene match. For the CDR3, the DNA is TGCAGCGTTGAGGGACAGGGGTCCTACAATGAGCAGTTCTTC. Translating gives CSVEGQGSYNEQFF.

CDR3 residues: CASSPLGTSTNEQFF. The CDR3 DNA follows: TGTGCCAGCAGCCCCCTGGGGACTAGCACCAATGAGCAGTTCTTC. The V call is TRBV11-2, the J call TRBJ2-1, with TRBD2 matching 9 bases. Germline V gives CDR1 SGHAT, CDR2 FQNNGV. The CDR3 is 15 residues long. Losses at the gene ends were 5 bases for V and 6 bases for J; bases not matched to a gene: 8.

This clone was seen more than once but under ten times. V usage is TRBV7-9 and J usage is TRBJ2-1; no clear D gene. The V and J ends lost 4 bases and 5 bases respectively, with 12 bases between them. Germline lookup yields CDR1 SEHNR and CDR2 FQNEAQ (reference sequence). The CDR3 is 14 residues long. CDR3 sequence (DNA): TGTGCCAGCAGCTCCTTTAAACTGAACAATGAGCAGTTCTTC. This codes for CASSSFKLNNEQFF.

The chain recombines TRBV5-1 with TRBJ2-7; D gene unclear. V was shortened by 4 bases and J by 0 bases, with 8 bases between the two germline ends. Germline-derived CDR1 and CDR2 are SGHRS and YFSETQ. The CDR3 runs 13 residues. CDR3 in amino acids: CASSPAGSYEQYF. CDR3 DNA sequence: TGCGCCAGCAGCCCCGCAGGCTCCTACGAGCAGTACTTC.

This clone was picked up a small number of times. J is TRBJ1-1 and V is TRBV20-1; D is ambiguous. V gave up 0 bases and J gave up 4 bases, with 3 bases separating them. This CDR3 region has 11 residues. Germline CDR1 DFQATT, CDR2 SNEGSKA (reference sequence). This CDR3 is CSARESTEAFF. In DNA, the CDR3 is TGCAGTGCTAGAGAGTCCACTGAAGCTTTCTTT.

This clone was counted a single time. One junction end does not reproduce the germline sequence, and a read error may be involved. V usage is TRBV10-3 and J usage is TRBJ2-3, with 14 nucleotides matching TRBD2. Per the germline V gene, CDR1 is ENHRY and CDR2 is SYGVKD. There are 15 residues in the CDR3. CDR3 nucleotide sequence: TGCGCCAGCAGCCTGGGACTAGCGGGGGTAGATACGCAGTATTTT. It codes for CASSLGLAGVDTQYF.

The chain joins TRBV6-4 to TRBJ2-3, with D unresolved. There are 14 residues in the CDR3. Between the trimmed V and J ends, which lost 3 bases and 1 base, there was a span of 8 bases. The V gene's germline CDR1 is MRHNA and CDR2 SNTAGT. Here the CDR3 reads CASSDEGGTDTQYF. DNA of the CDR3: TGTGCCAGCAGTGATGAAGGAGGCACAGATACGCAGTATTTT.

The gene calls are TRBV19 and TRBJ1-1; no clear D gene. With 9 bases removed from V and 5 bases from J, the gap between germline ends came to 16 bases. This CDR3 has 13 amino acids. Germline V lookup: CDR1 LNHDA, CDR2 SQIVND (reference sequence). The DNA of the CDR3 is TGTGCCAGCAACCCGGGCCTCCATACTGAAGCTTTCTTT. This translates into CASNPGLHTEAFF.

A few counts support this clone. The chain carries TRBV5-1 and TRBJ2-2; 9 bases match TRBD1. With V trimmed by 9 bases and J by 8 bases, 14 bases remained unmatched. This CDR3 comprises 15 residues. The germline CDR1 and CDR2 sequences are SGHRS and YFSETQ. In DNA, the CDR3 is TGCGCCACCCATCCGGACAGGGGCATACTAGGGGAGCTGTTTTTT. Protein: CATHPDRGILGELFF.

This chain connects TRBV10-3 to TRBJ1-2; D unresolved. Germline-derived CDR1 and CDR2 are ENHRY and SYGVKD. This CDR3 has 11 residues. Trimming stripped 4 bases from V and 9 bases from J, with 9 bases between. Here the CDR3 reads CAISASGSYTF. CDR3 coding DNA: TGTGCCATCAGTGCCTCCGGGAGCTACACCTTC.

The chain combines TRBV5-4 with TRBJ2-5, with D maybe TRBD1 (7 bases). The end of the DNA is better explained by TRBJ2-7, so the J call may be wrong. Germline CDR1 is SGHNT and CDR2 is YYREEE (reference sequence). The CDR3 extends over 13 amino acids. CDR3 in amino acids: CASMGQGGYEQYF. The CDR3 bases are TGTGCCAGCATGGGTCAGGGGGGATACGAGCAGTACTTC.

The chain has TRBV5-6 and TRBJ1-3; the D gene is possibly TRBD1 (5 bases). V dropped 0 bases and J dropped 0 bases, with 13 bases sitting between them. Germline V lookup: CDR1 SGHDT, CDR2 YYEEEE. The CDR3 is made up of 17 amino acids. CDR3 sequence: CASSLVPGLTSGNTIYF. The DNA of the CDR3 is TGTGCCAGCAGCTTGGTTCCGGGACTTACCTCTGGAAACACCATATATTTT.

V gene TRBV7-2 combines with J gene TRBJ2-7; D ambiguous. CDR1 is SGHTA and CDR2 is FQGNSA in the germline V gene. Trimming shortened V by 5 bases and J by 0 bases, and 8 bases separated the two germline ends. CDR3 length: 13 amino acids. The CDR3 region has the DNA TGTGCCAGCAGCCGTACACACTCCTACGAGCAGTACTTC. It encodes CASSRTHSYEQYF.

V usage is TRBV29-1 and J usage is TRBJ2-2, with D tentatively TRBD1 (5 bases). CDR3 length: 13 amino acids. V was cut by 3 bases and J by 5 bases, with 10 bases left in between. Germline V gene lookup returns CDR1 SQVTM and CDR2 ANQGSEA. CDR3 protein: CSVDQGLTGELFF. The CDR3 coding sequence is TGCAGCGTTGACCAGGGCCTAACCGGGGAGCTGTTTTTT.

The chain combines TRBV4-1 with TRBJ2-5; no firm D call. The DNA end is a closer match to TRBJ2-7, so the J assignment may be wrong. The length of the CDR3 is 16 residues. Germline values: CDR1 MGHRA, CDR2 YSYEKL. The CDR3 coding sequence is TGCGCCAGCAGCCAAGCCCCAGCGCAAAGCTCCTACGAGCAGTACTTC. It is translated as CASSQAPAQSSYEQYF.

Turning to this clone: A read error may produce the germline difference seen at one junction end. CDR3 sequence reads: CATSRDQGRSSNF. DNA for the CDR3: TGTGCCACCAGCAGAGATCAGGGGAGAAGCTCCAACTTC. The chain combines TRBV15 with TRBJ1-2, with D possibly matching TRBD1 (6 bases). The germline V gene has CDR1 LNHNV and CDR2 YYDKDF (reference sequence). The CDR3 consists of 13 residues.

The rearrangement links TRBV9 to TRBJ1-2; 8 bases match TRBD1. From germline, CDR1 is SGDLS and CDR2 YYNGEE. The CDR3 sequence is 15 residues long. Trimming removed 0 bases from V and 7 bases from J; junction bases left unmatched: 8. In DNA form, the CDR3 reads TGTGCCAGCAGCGTAGCGACAGGGGCCCAGGCTGGCTACACCTTC. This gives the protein CASSVATGAQAGYTF.

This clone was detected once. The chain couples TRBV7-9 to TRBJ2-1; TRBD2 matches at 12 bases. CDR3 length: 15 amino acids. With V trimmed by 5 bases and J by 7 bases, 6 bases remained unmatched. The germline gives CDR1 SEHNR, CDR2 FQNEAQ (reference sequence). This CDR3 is CASSDTSGGMNEQFF. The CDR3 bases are TGTGCCAGCAGCGATACTAGCGGGGGGATGAATGAGCAGTTCTTC.